This T cell receptor beta chain originates from a study of beta chain features in type 1 diabetes. Findings and caveats of the study: For patients and controls alike, PCR might favor shorter templates to the same degree.

This clone came up a few times. What it recognizes is unknown. The sequenced template was cDNA made from the entire isolated RNA. Some clones are missing from TCRdb's copy, which holds only in-frame ones; the method was immunoSEQ multiplex PCR. The sample records about 930,000 clones, roughly 15% being singletons. V trimming: 2 bases; J trimming: 2 bases; junction bases outside the gene matches: 11. CDR3 size: 19 residues. Germline-derived CDR1 and CDR2 are SGHTA and FQGNSA. What was sequenced was naive CD4+ T cells from blood. This clonotype was obtained from a woman younger than 35 in good health. The chain combines TRBV7-2 with TRBJ2-3, with TRBD2 identical over 12 bases. The DNA of the CDR3 is TGTGCCAGCAGCTTAACACATGGGACTAGCGGGCTTACCACAGATACGCAGTATTTT. Encoded protein: CASSLTHGTSGLTTDTQYF.